Presented here are 27 T cell receptor beta chains from one specimen sequenced in a study of identical twins. TCRdb redid the calling of the 5' RACE reads with MiXCR, one entry per CDR3 protein. The sample includes about 570,000 distinct CDR3 sequences, roughly 9.5% of them seen just once. This same sample was also taken into another study, of yellow fever vaccine responses in identical twins.

Sequenced sample: PBMCs. These receptors all come from a young woman in good health.

The gene calls are TRBV7-6 and TRBJ2-5; 7 positions agree with TRBD2. The germline gives CDR1 SGHVS, CDR2 FNYEAQ. Trimming at V came to 4 bases and at J to 1 base, leaving 3 bases not matched to a gene. The CDR3 sequence is 14 residues long. DNA for the CDR3: TGTGCCAGCAGCTACGGACTAGTCCAAGAGACCCAGTACTTC. It translates to CASSYGLVQETQYF. Supplemented by reference TRBV7-6 and TRBJ2-5, the full variable domain reads GAGVSQSPRYKVTKRGQDVALRCDPISGHVSLYWYRQALGQGPEFLTYFNYEAQQDKSGLPNDRFSAERPEGSISTLTIQRTEQRDSAMYRCASSYGLVQETQYFGPGTRLLVL.

This clonotype was counted between two and nine times. The chain employs TRBV7-8 and TRBJ2-5, with D unresolved. There are 15 residues in the CDR3. V was shortened by 5 bases and J by 4 bases, with 17 bases between the two germline ends. The germline V gene encodes CDR1 SGHVS and CDR2 FQNEAQ. CDR3 residues: CASSGSDGGVETQYF. For the CDR3, the DNA is TGTGCCAGCAGCGGATCGGACGGTGGGGTAGAGACCCAGTACTTC.

V usage is TRBV11-2 and J usage is TRBJ2-1, with TRBD1 identical over 10 bases. Germline V gene lookup returns CDR1 SGHAT and CDR2 FQNNGV. J lost 11 bases, V lost 1 base, and 5 bases had no gene match. This CDR3 comprises 14 residues. CDR3 amino acids: CASSLAGTGAKQFF. In nucleotides, the CDR3 is TGTGCCAGCAGCTTAGCGGGGACAGGGGCAAAGCAGTTCTTC. Together with reference TRBV11-2 and TRBJ2-1, the CDR3 gives the full variable domain: EAGVAQSPRYKIIEKRQSVAFWCNPISGHATLYWYQQILGQGPKLLIQFQNNGVVDDSQLPKDRFSAERLKGVDSTLKIQPAKLEDSAVYLCASSLAGTGAKQFFGPGTRLTVL.

CDR3 loop: CASSLGAPLDTYEQYF. CDR3 nucleotide sequence: TGTGCCAGCAGCTTAGGAGCCCCTCTAGATACCTACGAGCAGTACTTC. V is TRBV7-2 and J is TRBJ2-7; D is uncertain. The length of the CDR3 is 16 residues. V was clipped by 1 base and J by 2 bases, with 15 bases between them. The germline V gene has CDR1 SGHTA and CDR2 FQGNSA.

J is TRBJ1-2 and V is TRBV25-1; 7 nucleotides agree with TRBD1. The ends lost 2 bases at V and 8 bases at J; junction bases unmatched: 17. This CDR3 is 17 amino acids long. Germline assignment: CDR1 MGHDK and CDR2 SYGVNS. The CDR3 loop reads CASSELIDRANLIGYTF. The CDR3 nucleotides read TGTGCCAGCAGTGAACTAATAGACAGGGCAAACTTGATCGGCTACACCTTC.

This chain connects TRBV7-9 to TRBJ1-3; 9 nucleotides align to TRBD1. Losses at the gene ends were 7 bases for V and 0 bases for J; bases not matched to a gene: 7. The CDR3 is made up of 16 amino acids. Germline V gene lookup returns CDR1 SEHNR and CDR2 FQNEAQ (reference sequence). In nucleotides, the CDR3 is TGTGCCAGCAACGTTGAGGGACAGGGCTCTGGAAACACCATATATTTT. Translation gives CASNVEGQGSGNTIYF.

This chain joins TRBV20-1 and TRBJ2-7; D gene unclear. The CDR3 has 13 amino acids. Germline CDR1 and CDR2: DFQATT and SNEGSKA (reference sequence). With 2 bases removed from V and 1 base from J, the gap between germline ends came to 9 bases. The CDR3 coding sequence is TGCAGTGCTAGACTTCCCCAGTCCTACGAGCAGTACTTC. Encoded protein: CSARLPQSYEQYF.

This clonotype has more than one count but fewer than ten. The V and J genes are TRBV20-1 and TRBJ2-5; TRBD1 or TRBD2 may be the D gene (5 bases each). The germline V gene encodes CDR1 DFQATT and CDR2 SNEGSKA (reference sequence). The CDR3 is 13 residues long. V shed 5 bases and J shed 8 bases, with 18 bases lying between them. DNA of the CDR3: TGCAGTGCTCCCGGACTTGGGGCCTCTACCCAGTACTTC. Translated, it gives CSAPGLGASTQYF.

V usage is TRBV18 and J usage is TRBJ2-5; D gene unclear. The CDR3 covers 13 residues. Germline assignment: CDR1 KGHSH and CDR2 LQKENI. With 5 bases removed from V and 1 base from J, the gap between germline ends came to 8 bases. CDR3 nucleotide sequence: TGTGCCAGCTCAACCTCGGCCCAAGAGACCCAGTACTTC. It yields the protein CASSTSAQETQYF.

V gene TRBV6-2 or TRBV6-3 combines with J gene TRBJ2-7, with D unresolved. Trimming removed 6 bases from V and 3 bases from J, with 15 bases in between. CDR1 is MNHEY and CDR2 is SVGEGT in the germline V gene. The CDR3 runs 14 residues. The CDR3 loop is CASSRRPDLYEQYF. In DNA form, the CDR3 reads TGTGCCAGCAGCCGCCGCCCGGACCTCTACGAGCAGTACTTC.

There are many counts of this clonotype. This rearrangement joins TRBV29-1 to TRBJ2-1; 8 bases are shared with TRBD2. The CDR3 totals 16 residues. V lost 0 bases to trimming and J lost 5 bases; unmatched junction nucleotides: 9. Germline values: CDR1 SQVTM, CDR2 ANQGSEA. Written as DNA, the CDR3 is TGCAGCGTTGAAGAAGCGTCAAGCGGGGGACACAATGAGCAGTTCTTC. The encoded protein is CSVEEASSGGHNEQFF.

This clonotype was seen only a few times. The rearrangement joins TRBV28 to TRBJ2-3, with D maybe TRBD1 (5 bases). Per germline, CDR1 MDHEN and CDR2 SYDVKM. The CDR3 spans 16 residues. V lost 10 bases to trimming and J lost 2 bases, with 22 bases between them. This chain's CDR3 is CATNGASRGNTDTQYF. CDR3 in DNA: TGTGCCACCAACGGTGCGTCAAGGGGTAACACAGATACGCAGTATTTT.

This clonotype was observed a handful of times. The J gene is TRBJ2-7, the V gene TRBV27, with TRBD1 identical over 7 bases. The CDR3 covers 12 residues. V shed 6 bases and J 7 bases; nucleotides not matched to a gene: 6. Germline CDR1 MNHEY, CDR2 SMNVEV (reference sequence). Here the CDR3 reads CASSGTAFEQYF. For the CDR3, the DNA is TGTGCCAGCAGCGGGACAGCTTTTGAGCAGTACTTC.

This clonotype was seen repeatedly, ten times or more. The chain recombines TRBV5-1 with TRBJ2-1, with TRBD1 matching over 10 bases. Germline V gene data show CDR1 as SGHRS and CDR2 as YFSETQ. Trimming took 2 bases from V and 4 from J; bases not matched to a gene: 6. The CDR3 contains 16 residues. CDR3: CASSLAGTGVYNEQFF. CDR3 DNA sequence: TGCGCCAGCAGCTTAGCCGGGACAGGGGTGTACAATGAGCAGTTCTTC.

This clonotype appeared a few times. V usage is TRBV14 and J usage is TRBJ1-2; no definite D call. The V and J ends lost 4 bases and 8 bases respectively, with 17 bases between them. The CDR3 covers 14 residues. Germline CDR1 SGHDN, CDR2 FVKESK. CDR3 in amino acids: CASSPLDPARGYTF. The CDR3 bases are TGTGCCAGCAGCCCCCTGGACCCGGCTAGGGGCTACACCTTC.

This clonotype came up a few times. The genes are TRBV27 and TRBJ2-7; D is ambiguous. The CDR3 length is 10 residues. The V and J ends lost 8 bases and 8 bases respectively, with 10 bases between them. Per germline, CDR1 MNHEY and CDR2 SMNVEV (reference sequence). In nucleotides, the CDR3 is TGTGCCAGCGGAAAGCTCCAGCAGTACTTC. It translates to CASGKLQQYF.

This clonotype occurred many times. This chain uses TRBV12-3 or TRBV12-4 with TRBJ2-7, with a tentative D call TRBD2 (5 bases). Between the trimmed V and J ends, which lost 0 bases and 3 bases, there was a span of 15 bases. This CDR3 comprises 16 residues. The CDR3 loop is CASSLANGPRVYEQYF. The DNA for the CDR3 is TGTGCCAGCAGTTTAGCGAACGGACCGCGGGTCTACGAGCAGTACTTC.

This clonotype was picked up many times. The genes are TRBV10-3 and TRBJ2-1, with D maybe TRBD2 (5 bases). The V end was cut by 10 bases, the J end by 5 bases, with 15 bases between. Germline V lookup: CDR1 ENHRY, CDR2 SYGVKD. This CDR3 is built from 13 residues. CDR3 residues: CATGERADNEQFF. The CDR3 bases are TGTGCCACCGGCGAGAGGGCCGACAATGAGCAGTTCTTC.

This clonotype was observed a handful of times. This chain uses TRBV5-1 with TRBJ1-2; possibly TRBD1 for D (5 bases). This CDR3 region has 14 residues. The germline V and J ends were trimmed by 1 base and 3 bases, with 10 bases remaining between them. Germline CDR1 and CDR2: SGHRS and YFSETQ. Here the CDR3 reads CASSLIPGDYGYTF. The DNA for the CDR3 is TGCGCCAGCAGCTTGATTCCGGGGGACTATGGCTACACCTTC. The whole variable domain, remainder taken from reference TRBV5-1 and TRBJ1-2, is KAGVTQTPRYLIKTRGQQVTLSCSPISGHRSVSWYQQTPGQGLQFLFEYFSETQRNKGNFPGRFSGRQFSNSRSEMNVSTLELGDSALYLCASSLIPGDYGYTFGSGTRLTVV.

This clonotype has ten or more counts. The J gene is TRBJ2-7, the V gene TRBV6-5, with 8 bases identical to TRBD1. V was pared by 2 bases and J by 2 bases, with 5 bases of the junction left unmatched. This CDR3 contains 15 residues. CDR1 MNHEY and CDR2 SVGAGI come from the germline V gene. CDR3 protein: CASSYGTGSPYEQYF. Here the CDR3 DNA reads TGTGCCAGCAGTTACGGGACAGGCAGTCCCTACGAGCAGTACTTC.

In this sample, this clonotype turned up a few times. J is TRBJ2-1 and V is TRBV7-9; TRBD2 is a possible D gene (6 bases). The CDR3 runs to 16 residues. Germline V gene sequence: CDR1 SEHNR, CDR2 FQNEAQ (reference sequence). V was clipped by 4 bases and J by 8 bases, with 21 bases between them. The CDR3 DNA is TGTGCCAGCAGCTCCCCGTGGGTCGGGAGAGGGGATGAGCAGTTCTTC. Translating it yields CASSSPWVGRGDEQFF.

The J gene is TRBJ2-7, the V gene TRBV11-3; no firm D call. Deletions cut 0 bases from V and 3 bases from J, with 6 bases between. There are 13 residues in the CDR3. Germline lookup yields CDR1 SGHNT and CDR2 YENEEA. The CDR3 DNA is TGTGCCAGCAGCTTAGATAAGGGCTACGAGCAGTACTTC. Its protein is CASSLDKGYEQYF. Based on the CDR3 plus reference TRBV11-3 and TRBJ2-7, the full variable domain is EAGVVQSPRYKIIEKKQPVAFWCNPISGHNTLYWYLQNLGQGPELLIRYENEEAVDDSQLPKDRFSAERLKGVDSTLKIQPAELGDSAVYLCASSLDKGYEQYFGPGTRLTVT.

This clonotype has only a few counts. The J gene is TRBJ2-7, the V gene TRBV9, with D unclear. Germline loops: CDR1 SGDLS, CDR2 YYNGEE. Trimming cost V 0 bases and J 3 bases, with 10 bases left between them. The CDR3 has 14 residues. The CDR3 coding sequence is TGTGCCAGCAGCGTAGGGGCGGAAAGCTACGAGCAGTACTTC. Protein sequence: CASSVGAESYEQYF.

This clonotype was recorded at least ten times. The chain carries TRBV2 and TRBJ1-5; no definite D call. The CDR3 runs 14 residues. The germline V gene has CDR1 SNHLY and CDR2 FYNNEI. V was cut by 6 bases and J by 3 bases, with 12 bases left in between. The CDR3 sequence is CASSDNGPNQPQHF. The CDR3 DNA sequence: TGTGCCAGCAGCGACAATGGGCCCAATCAGCCCCAGCATTTT.

This clonotype was found a few times. The chain combines TRBV12-3 or TRBV12-4 with TRBJ2-7; D call uncertain. This CDR3 region has 14 residues. V was trimmed by 3 bases and J by 2 bases, leaving 11 bases between them. DNA for the CDR3: TGTGCCAGCAGTTTGAAACGGGCCACCTACGAGCAGTACTTC. Protein sequence: CASSLKRATYEQYF.

This clonotype was found a few times. The chain carries TRBV7-9 and TRBJ1-2, with D hard to call. Germline-derived CDR1 and CDR2 are SEHNR and FQNEAQ (reference sequence). This CDR3 has 14 amino acids. Deletions cut 5 bases from V and 0 bases from J, with 10 bases between. DNA for the CDR3: TGTGCCAGCAGCCCCGTCGCCGCTAACTATGGCTACACCTTC. Translating gives CASSPVAANYGYTF.

There are many counts of this clonotype. This chain links TRBV28 with TRBJ1-5; 7 nucleotides align to TRBD1. The V gene end was trimmed by 3 bases and the J gene end by 11 bases; junction bases not matched to a gene: 10. Germline values: CDR1 MDHEN, CDR2 SYDVKM. This CDR3 is 14 amino acids long. The CDR3 here is CASSFPGTVLSQHF. The CDR3 DNA reads TGTGCCAGCAGTTTCCCCGGGACAGTGTTGTCCCAGCATTTT.